The T cell receptor (beta chain) described here comes from a study of blood T cell repertoires in COVID-19. Study in general: COVID-19 samples collected from the United States, Italy and Spain covered acute and convalescent phases. PBMCs, B-cell-depleted T cells, or T cells were the source of the cDNA or gDNA that made up the material.

The germline CDR1 and CDR2 sequences are MNHEY and SMNVEV (reference sequence). Trimming left V 3 bases short and J 0 bases short, with 6 bases between. The CDR3 is made up of 13 amino acids. Authors' methods: Amplified reference gene primers provided the basis for estimating nucleated cell counts. Profiling relied on immunoSEQ multiplex PCR, and the TCRdb table lists in-frame clones only, not all of them. That table gives V, J and clone size, and the DNA gave D and trimming. The table has about 120,000 clones, approximately 82% seen once. Sequences were obtained from peripheral blood. This TCR was recovered from a woman aged 80 or over with acute or convalescent COVID-19. V and J are TRBV27 and TRBJ2-7; tentative D call: TRBD1 (6 bases). DNA for the CDR3: TGTGCCAGCAGTTTGGACAGCTCCTACGAGCAGTACTTC. Amino acid sequence: CASSLDSSYEQYF.